At least ten counts were recorded for the clone carrying this TCR beta chain. Its antigen is unknown. Unique molecular identifiers tagged individual cDNA molecules. TCRdb redid the calling of the 5' RACE reads with MiXCR, one entry per CDR3 protein. The sample contains 45,000 or so distinct CDR3 sequences, over 5% of which appear only once. This sample is part of a study of early T cells in non-severe SARS-CoV-2 infection. Study information: Bulk RNA taken from unsorted whole blood was sequenced, leaving chains unpaired.

This CDR3 comprises 14 residues. Trimming took off 7 bases at V and 1 base at J, with 10 bases between the two ends. CDR1 is MDHEN and CDR2 is SYDVKM in the germline V gene. Findings and limits, study-wide: Private and CD4 specificities were missed by VDJdb matching, which favored anti-spike CD8 responses.

This sequence was found in an adult who was a healthcare worker with PCR-confirmed SARS-CoV-2 infection or an uninfected control (not recorded which). The V call is TRBV28, the J call TRBJ2-2, with a tentative D call TRBD1 (6 bases). Sequencing used whole blood. As DNA, the CDR3 is TGTGCCAGCATTACGGGACAGAACACCGGGGAGCTGTTTTTT. The encoded protein is CASITGQNTGELFF.